The 22 T cell receptor beta chains below come from one sample, sequenced in a study of shared T cell receptors in the human thymus. The table came from immunoSEQ multiplex PCR; TCRdb's copy has only in-frame clones and leaves some out. The top ten clones hold around 0.0099% of a sample with 700,000 to 750,000 clones, 80% to 90% of them seen once. The same sample was also studied in work on human thymus T cells.

The sample comprised thymocytes. These receptors were taken from a girl less than two years old with a congenital heart defect.

The chain carries TRBV6-6 and TRBJ1-2, with TRBD1 identical over 11 bases. This CDR3 spans 13 amino acids. V trimming: 8 bases; J trimming: 6 bases; junction bases outside the gene matches: 5. Per germline, CDR1 MNHNY and CDR2 SVGAGI (reference sequence). For the CDR3, the DNA is TGTGCCAGCTCTTGGACAGGGGGCGATGGCTACACCTTC. This encodes CASSWTGGDGYTF.

This sequence joins TRBV2 and TRBJ1-5, with 8 positions matching TRBD1. CDR1 and CDR2 (germline): SNHLY, FYNNEI. V shed 7 bases, J shed 9 bases, and the junction held 14 bases outside the gene matches. The CDR3 runs to 15 residues. This CDR3 is CASNLDRVGVRPQHF. CDR3 nucleotide sequence: TGTGCCAGCAACCTGGACAGGGTCGGAGTTCGGCCCCAGCATTTT.

J is TRBJ2-1 and V is TRBV18; 7 nucleotides align to TRBD2. CDR3 length equals 14 residues. V shed 3 bases, J shed 10 bases, and the junction held 9 bases outside the gene matches. In germline, CDR1 is KGHSH, CDR2 LQKENI. The CDR3 protein is CASSPWGGLSEQFF. CDR3 nucleotide sequence: TGTGCCAGCTCACCCTGGGGGGGTCTAAGCGAGCAGTTCTTC.

The CDR3 sequence is CASSLLRGSSEKLFF. Here the CDR3 DNA reads TGTGCCAGCAGTTTATTGAGGGGGAGCAGTGAAAAACTGTTTTTT. The chain employs TRBV27 and TRBJ1-4, with D tentatively TRBD1 (6 bases). Trimming left V 1 base short and J 7 bases short, with 13 bases between. CDR3 length equals 15 residues. CDR1 and CDR2 from the germline V gene are MNHEY and SMNVEV (reference sequence).

This chain uses TRBV2 with TRBJ1-2; D is unclear. With 7 bases removed from V and 3 bases from J, the gap between germline ends came to 9 bases. The CDR3 totals 12 residues. CDR1 SNHLY and CDR2 FYNNEI come from the germline V gene. CDR3 region: CASNGDHYGYTF. Here the CDR3 DNA reads TGTGCCAGCAACGGAGATCACTATGGCTACACCTTC.

The chain employs TRBV28 and TRBJ1-1; D gene uncertain. CDR1 is MDHEN and CDR2 is SYDVKM in the germline V gene. The length of the CDR3 is 13 residues. Trimming pared 6 bases from V and 11 bases from J, leaving 19 bases between. The CDR3 loop is CASSHPEGVWAFF. CDR3 sequence (DNA): TGTGCCAGCAGCCATCCCGAGGGAGTGTGGGCTTTCTTT.

V gene TRBV5-6 combines with J gene TRBJ1-5, with D possibly being TRBD1 (5 bases). The V gene lost 0 bases and the J gene lost 4 bases, with 8 bases spanning the gap. CDR3 length: 14 amino acids. Germline CDR1 SGHDT, CDR2 YYEEEE. The CDR3 loop is CASSLGQRNQPQHF. For the CDR3, the DNA is TGTGCCAGCAGCTTGGGACAGAGGAATCAGCCCCAGCATTTT. The complete variable domain, with remaining parts taken from reference TRBV5-6 and TRBJ1-5, reads DAGVTQSPTHLIKTRGQQVTLRCSPKSGHDTVSWYQQALGQGPQFIFQYYEEEERQRGNFPDRFSGHQFPNYSSELNVNALLLGDSALYLCASSLGQRNQPQHFGDGTRLSIL.

The V call is TRBV7-2, the J call TRBJ1-3, with D unclear. V dropped 7 bases and J dropped 15 bases, with 22 bases sitting between them. Germline assignment: CDR1 SGHTA and CDR2 FQGNSA. CDR3 size: 13 residues. For the CDR3, the DNA is TGTGCCAGCACCTACTTCCCCGGGAGGGATAGATATTTT. This encodes CASTYFPGRDRYF.

In DNA form, the CDR3 reads TGCGCCAGCAGCCAAGATCGGGACGGGACAACGGATGAGCAGTTCTTC. Protein product: CASSQDRDGTTDEQFF. The V and J genes are TRBV4-1 and TRBJ2-1; TRBD1 might be the D (6 bases). CDR3 length: 16 amino acids. Germline CDR1 is MGHRA and CDR2 is YSYEKL. Trimming took off 0 bases at V and 8 bases at J, with 17 bases between the two ends.

The V call is TRBV6-1, the J call TRBJ2-7; perhaps TRBD1 as D (7 bases). Per the germline V gene, CDR1 is MNHNS and CDR2 is SASEGT. The V and J ends lost 7 bases and 3 bases respectively, with 19 bases between them. The CDR3 loop spans 15 amino acids. CDR3 DNA: TGTGCCAGCAATAAAAGACAGGGACTGAGCTACGAGCAGTACTTC. It encodes CASNKRQGLSYEQYF.

V and J are TRBV6-5 and TRBJ1-2, with D tentatively TRBD1 (6 bases). The CDR3 consists of 13 residues. Germline V CDR1 and CDR2: MNHEY, SVGAGI. Trimming took 6 bases from V and 8 from J, leaving 16 bases between them. The CDR3 here is CASRAWRTEGYTF. The CDR3 DNA is TGTGCCAGCAGGGCCTGGAGGACAGAAGGCTACACCTTC.

A word on this clone: A junction boundary mismatches the germline segment, possibly from a read error. The J gene is TRBJ2-1, the V gene TRBV7-7; TRBD2 aligns across 9 bases. There are 16 residues in the CDR3. Germline-derived CDR1 and CDR2 are SSHAT and FNYEAQ (reference sequence). CDR3 DNA: TGTGCTAGCAACTTATCGGCGGGGGGGCTGGGCAATGAGCAGTTCTTC. Translated: CASNLSAGGLGNEQFF. Combining the CDR3 with reference TRBV7-7 and TRBJ2-1 gives the whole variable domain GAGVSQSPRYKVTKRGQDVTLRCDPISSHATLYWYQQALGQGPEFLTYFNYEAQPDKSGLPSDRFSAERPEGSISTLTIQRTEQRDSAMYRCASNLSAGGLGNEQFFGPGTRLTVL.

The chain carries TRBV6-5 and TRBJ1-1; D gene uncertain. Trimming took off 6 bases at V and 6 bases at J, with 11 bases between the two ends. Germline CDR1 and CDR2: MNHEY and SVGAGI. This CDR3 region has 12 residues. The CDR3 loop is CASRSDTSEAFF. The CDR3, as DNA: TGTGCCAGCAGATCAGACACCTCTGAAGCTTTCTTT.

J is TRBJ2-2 and V is TRBV6-4, with 13 bases fitting TRBD2. V lost 6 bases and J lost 6; bases outside the gene matches: 4. There are 15 residues in the CDR3. CDR1 is MRHNA, CDR2 SNTAGT, per germline. CDR3: CASRSGLAGSGELFF. CDR3 nucleotides: TGTGCCAGCAGATCGGGACTAGCGGGGTCCGGGGAGCTGTTTTTT.

V gene TRBV6-5 combines with J gene TRBJ1-5; 8 nucleotides agree with TRBD1. Germline V gene sequence: CDR1 MNHEY, CDR2 SVGAGI. J gave up 7 bases and V 8 bases, and 4 bases lay outside the gene matches. This CDR3 has 12 residues. For the CDR3, the DNA is TGTGCCAGCTTGGACAGGGTCCAGCCCCAGCATTTT. This encodes CASLDRVQPQHF.

The chain employs TRBV6-1 and TRBJ1-1; D remains unclear. Germline V gene sequence: CDR1 MNHNS, CDR2 SASEGT. Trimming took 5 bases from V and 8 from J, leaving 12 bases between them. The length of the CDR3 is 12 residues. In nucleotides, the CDR3 is TGTGCCAGCAGTTGGAGGGCGGGAGAAGCTTTCTTT. Protein sequence: CASSWRAGEAFF.

This rearrangement joins TRBV6-6 to TRBJ2-5, with 11 bases that match TRBD2. The CDR3 spans 15 residues. V trimming: 7 bases; J trimming: 4 bases; junction bases outside the gene matches: 8. Germline CDR1 is MNHNY and CDR2 is SVGAGI (reference sequence). CDR3 DNA: TGTGCCAGCACCCTTAGCGGGGGGGCCAGAGAGACCCAGTACTTC. As protein: CASTLSGGARETQYF.

This sequence joins TRBV6-9 and TRBJ1-2; D unresolved. V gave up 2 bases and J gave up 10 bases, with 11 bases separating them. The CDR3 loop spans 12 amino acids. Germline lookup yields CDR1 MNHGY and CDR2 SVAAGI. In DNA form, the CDR3 reads TGTGCCAGCAGTTATCCGGTACCTTACTACACCTTC. As protein: CASSYPVPYYTF.

V and J are TRBV14 and TRBJ1-1; tentative D call: TRBD1 (6 bases). Trimming took off 6 bases at V and 4 bases at J, with 18 bases between the two ends. CDR3 length equals 15 residues. CDR1 SGHDN and CDR2 FVKESK come from the germline V gene. DNA for the CDR3: TGTGCCAGCAGGCGCCTACAGGGAGGGGTCACTGAAGCTTTCTTT. It is translated as CASRRLQGGVTEAFF.

This chain uses TRBV7-8 with TRBJ2-5, with D tentatively TRBD2 (6 bases). The CDR3 is made up of 16 amino acids. Germline V lookup: CDR1 SGHVS, CDR2 FQNEAQ. V was clipped by 4 bases and J by 1 base, with 16 bases between them. CDR3 bases: TGTGCCAGCAGCTCCCCTATAGCGGAAATCCAAGAGACCCAGTACTTC. This encodes CASSSPIAEIQETQYF.

This chain joins TRBV11-2 and TRBJ2-3; D is ambiguous. The CDR3 totals 14 residues. Trimming took 5 bases from V and 4 from J, leaving 13 bases between them. The germline gives CDR1 SGHAT, CDR2 FQNNGV. The CDR3 is CASSTPQLADTQYF. The DNA of the CDR3 is TGTGCCAGCAGCACCCCCCAGCTAGCAGATACGCAGTATTTT.

The chain couples TRBV27 to TRBJ2-1, with 10 bases matching TRBD2. Germline CDR1 is MNHEY and CDR2 is SMNVEV (reference sequence). The CDR3 has 16 residues. The V and J ends lost 0 bases and 10 bases, in that order; junction bases with no gene match: 9. CDR3 DNA: TGTGCCAGCAGTTTATCGTTAGCGGGGGGCCAGGTCGAGCAGTTCTTC. Translating gives CASSLSLAGGQVEQFF.